This T cell receptor (beta chain) was captured in a study of molecular identifiers for immune sequencing clone quantification. CDR1 and CDR2 (germline): DFQATT, SNEGSKA (reference sequence). The CDR3 has 15 amino acids. Trimming removed 0 bases from V and 4 bases from J, with 13 bases in between. Preparation of the bulk TCR libraries relied on previously described methods and listed TCR primers. MiXCR was run by TCRdb on the PCR reads, yielding one entry per CDR3 protein. The repertoire includes more than 550,000 distinct CDR3 sequences, less than 30% of them detected once, and 0.78% sits in the top ten. It was from around 20,000 to 1,000,000 sorted cells, with 10%, 30% or 50% RNA, that naive CD8 libraries came. Study-level results: Clonotypes surpassing 20 RNA copies contained over 99% of effector molecules, versus under 1% in naive cells.

This clonotype showed up just a few times. The target antigen is unknown. The rearrangement joins TRBV20-1 to TRBJ2-1; possible D gene TRBD1, 6 bases. Input material: naive CD8+ T cells from blood, with Jurkat cell RNA spiked in. Documented subset: FACS-sorted CD8+CD4-CCR7+CD45RA+ naive T cells. This clonotype was sampled from a human donor in good health. Some libraries in this study had Jurkat cell RNA spiked in. The DNA of the CDR3 is TGCAGTGCTAGAGATAGGGCAGGGGTTTACAATGAGCAGTTCTTC. This encodes CSARDRAGVYNEQFF.